The clone carrying this T cell receptor beta chain has more than one count but fewer than ten. The data belong to a study of blood T cell repertoires in COVID-19. The overall study: Sample material is recorded as cDNA or gDNA derived from T cells, B-cell-depleted T cells, or PBMCs.

J was trimmed by 7 bases and V by 11 bases; bases with no gene match: 5. This CDR3 contains 10 residues. Germline V gene data show CDR1 as MNHNY and CDR2 as SVGAGI (reference sequence). Original analysis: Quantification of nucleated cells was approximated via reference gene primer amplification. The repertoire was sequenced with immunoSEQ multiplex PCR; TCRdb's copy has only in-frame clones and lacks some. That table gives V, J and clone size, and the DNA gave D and trimming. The profile covers around 49,000 clones, with 81% appearing a single time and 20% to 25% taken by the ten largest. Enrollment of patients from Seattle took place during active infection, with longitudinal follow-up.

Input material: peripheral blood. This receptor was taken from a woman older than 75 with COVID-19, enrolled during active disease. The chain has TRBV6-6 and TRBJ2-7, with 7 bases lining up with TRBD2. As DNA, the CDR3 is TGTGCCTCTGGGGGGGGTGAGCAGTACTTC. This gives the protein CASGGGEQYF.